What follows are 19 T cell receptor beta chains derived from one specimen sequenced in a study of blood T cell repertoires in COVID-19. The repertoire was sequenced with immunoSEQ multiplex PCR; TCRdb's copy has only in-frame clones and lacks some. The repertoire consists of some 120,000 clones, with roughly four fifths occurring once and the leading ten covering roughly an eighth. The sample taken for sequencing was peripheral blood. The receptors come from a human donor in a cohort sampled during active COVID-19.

This CDR3 is CAISGPRGKNTGELFF. In DNA form, the CDR3 reads TGTGCCATCAGTGGCCCCCGCGGGAAGAACACCGGGGAGCTGTTTTTT. The J gene is TRBJ2-2, the V gene TRBV10-3; weak D call: TRBD2 (6 bases). V lost 4 bases, J lost 1 base, and 13 bases lay in between. Germline V gene data show CDR1 as ENHRY and CDR2 as SYGVKD. The CDR3 is 16 amino acids.

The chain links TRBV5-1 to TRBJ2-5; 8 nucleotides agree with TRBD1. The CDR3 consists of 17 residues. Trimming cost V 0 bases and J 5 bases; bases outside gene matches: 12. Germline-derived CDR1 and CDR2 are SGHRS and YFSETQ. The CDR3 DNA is TGCGCCAGCAGCTTGGCCGATACGGCAGGGGGCTTGGAGACCCAGTACTTC. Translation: CASSLADTAGGLETQYF.

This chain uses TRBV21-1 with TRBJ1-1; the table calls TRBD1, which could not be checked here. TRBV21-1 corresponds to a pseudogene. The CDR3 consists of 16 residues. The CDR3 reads CASRGGQGRTHTEAFF. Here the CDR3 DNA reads TGTGCCAGCAGAGGCGGACAGGGGAGGACGCACACTGAAGCTTTCTTT.

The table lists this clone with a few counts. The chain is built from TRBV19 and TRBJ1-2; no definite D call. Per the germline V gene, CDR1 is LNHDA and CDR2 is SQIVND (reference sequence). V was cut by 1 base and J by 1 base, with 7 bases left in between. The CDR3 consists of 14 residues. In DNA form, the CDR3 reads TGTGCCAGTAGTATAGTTTCCAGTAACTATGGCTACACCTTC. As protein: CASSIVSSNYGYTF.

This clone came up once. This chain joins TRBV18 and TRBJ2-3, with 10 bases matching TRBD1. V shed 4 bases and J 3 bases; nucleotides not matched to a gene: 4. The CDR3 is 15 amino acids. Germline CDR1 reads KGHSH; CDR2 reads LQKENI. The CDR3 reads CASSLGQGGTDTQYF. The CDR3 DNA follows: TGTGCCAGCTCACTAGGACAGGGGGGTACAGATACGCAGTATTTT.

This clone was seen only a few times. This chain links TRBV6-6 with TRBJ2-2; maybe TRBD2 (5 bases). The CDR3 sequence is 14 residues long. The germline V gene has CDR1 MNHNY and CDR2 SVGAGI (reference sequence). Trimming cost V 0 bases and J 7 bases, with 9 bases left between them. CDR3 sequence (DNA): TGTGCCAGCAGTTACTCGAGAGGGCACGGGGAGCTGTTTTTT. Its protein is CASSYSRGHGELFF.

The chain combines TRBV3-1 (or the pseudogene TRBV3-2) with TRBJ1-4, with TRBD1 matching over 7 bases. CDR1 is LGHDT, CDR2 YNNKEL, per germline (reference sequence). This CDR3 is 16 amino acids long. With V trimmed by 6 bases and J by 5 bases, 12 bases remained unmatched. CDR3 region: CASSAGGRRTNEKLFF. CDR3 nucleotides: TGTGCCAGCAGTGCAGGGGGGCGAAGAACGAATGAAAAACTGTTTTTT.

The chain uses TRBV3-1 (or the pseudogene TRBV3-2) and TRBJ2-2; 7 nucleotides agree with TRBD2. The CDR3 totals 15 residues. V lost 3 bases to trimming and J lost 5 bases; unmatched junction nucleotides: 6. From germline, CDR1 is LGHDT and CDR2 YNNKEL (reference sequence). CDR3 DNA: TGTGCCAGCAGCCAGGGGGGGTATCAGACCGGGGAGCTGTTTTTT. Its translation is CASSQGGYQTGELFF.

CDR3 loop: CASTLSPFTEAFF. The CDR3 DNA follows: TGTGCCAGCACCCTATCTCCGTTCACTGAAGCTTTCTTT. The V and J genes are TRBV5-4 and TRBJ1-1; D call uncertain. CDR1 is SGHNT, CDR2 YYREEE, per germline (reference sequence). The CDR3 has 13 amino acids. Deletions cut 6 bases from V and 4 bases from J, with 13 bases between.

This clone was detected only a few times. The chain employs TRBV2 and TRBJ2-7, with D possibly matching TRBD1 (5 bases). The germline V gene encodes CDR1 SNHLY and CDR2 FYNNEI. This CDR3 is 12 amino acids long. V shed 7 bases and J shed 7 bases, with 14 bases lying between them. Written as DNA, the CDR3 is TGTGCCAGCAAAGGTACCCAGGGAGAGCAGTACTTC. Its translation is CASKGTQGEQYF.

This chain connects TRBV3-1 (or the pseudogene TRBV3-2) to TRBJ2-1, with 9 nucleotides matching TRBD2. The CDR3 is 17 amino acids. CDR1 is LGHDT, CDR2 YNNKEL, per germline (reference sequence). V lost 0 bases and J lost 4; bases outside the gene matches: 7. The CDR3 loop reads CASSQDRAGGRYNEQFF. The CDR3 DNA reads TGTGCCAGCAGCCAAGATAGGGCGGGGGGGCGGTACAATGAGCAGTTCTTC.

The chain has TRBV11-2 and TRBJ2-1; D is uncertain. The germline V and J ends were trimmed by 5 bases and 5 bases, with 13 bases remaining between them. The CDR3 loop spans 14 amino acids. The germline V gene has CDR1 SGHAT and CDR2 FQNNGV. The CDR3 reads CASSTPRGHNEQFF. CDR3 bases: TGTGCCAGCAGCACCCCGCGTGGGCACAATGAGCAGTTCTTC.

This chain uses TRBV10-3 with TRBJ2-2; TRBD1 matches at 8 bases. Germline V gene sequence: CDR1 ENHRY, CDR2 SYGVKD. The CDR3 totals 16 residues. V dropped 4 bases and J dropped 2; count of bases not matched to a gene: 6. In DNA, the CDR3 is TGTGCCATCAGTGGTAGACAGGGGACCAACACCGGGGAGCTGTTTTTT. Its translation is CAISGRQGTNTGELFF.

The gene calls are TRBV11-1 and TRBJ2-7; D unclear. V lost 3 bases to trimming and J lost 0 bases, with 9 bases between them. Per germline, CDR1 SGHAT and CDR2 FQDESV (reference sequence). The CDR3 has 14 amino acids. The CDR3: CASSFWSSSYEQYF. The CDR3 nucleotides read TGTGCCAGCAGCTTCTGGAGCAGCTCCTACGAGCAGTACTTC. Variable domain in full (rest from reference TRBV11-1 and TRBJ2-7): EAEVAQSPRYKITEKSQAVAFWCDPISGHATLYWYRQILGQGPELLVQFQDESVVDDSQLPKDRFSAERLKGVDSTLKIQPAELGDSAMYLCASSFWSSSYEQYFGPGTRLTVT.

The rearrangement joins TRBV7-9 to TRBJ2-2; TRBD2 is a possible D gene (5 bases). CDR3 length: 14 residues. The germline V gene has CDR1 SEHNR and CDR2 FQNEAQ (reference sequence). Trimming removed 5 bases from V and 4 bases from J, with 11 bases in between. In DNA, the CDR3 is TGTGCCAGCAGCCCGAAGGAGGCCACCGGGGAGCTGTTTTTT. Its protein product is CASSPKEATGELFF.

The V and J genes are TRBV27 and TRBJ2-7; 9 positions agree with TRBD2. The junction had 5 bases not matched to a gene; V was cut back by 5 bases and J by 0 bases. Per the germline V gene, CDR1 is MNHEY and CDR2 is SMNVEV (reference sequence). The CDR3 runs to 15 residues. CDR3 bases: TGTGCCAGCAGTCCTTTAGCGGGGGACTCCTACGAGCAGTACTTC. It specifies CASSPLAGDSYEQYF.

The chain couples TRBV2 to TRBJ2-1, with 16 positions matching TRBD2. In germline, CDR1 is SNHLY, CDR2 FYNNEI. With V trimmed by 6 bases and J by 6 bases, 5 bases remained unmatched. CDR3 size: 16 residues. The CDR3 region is CASSLGLAGGRNEQFF. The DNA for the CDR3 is TGTGCCAGCAGCCTGGGACTAGCGGGGGGGCGCAATGAGCAGTTCTTC.

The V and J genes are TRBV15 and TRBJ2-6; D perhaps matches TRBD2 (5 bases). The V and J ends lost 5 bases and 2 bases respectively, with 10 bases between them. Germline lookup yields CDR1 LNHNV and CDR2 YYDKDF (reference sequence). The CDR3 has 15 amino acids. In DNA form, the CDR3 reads TGTGCCACCAGCGGTTCGGGGACTGGGGCCAACGTCCTGACTTTC. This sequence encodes CATSGSGTGANVLTF.

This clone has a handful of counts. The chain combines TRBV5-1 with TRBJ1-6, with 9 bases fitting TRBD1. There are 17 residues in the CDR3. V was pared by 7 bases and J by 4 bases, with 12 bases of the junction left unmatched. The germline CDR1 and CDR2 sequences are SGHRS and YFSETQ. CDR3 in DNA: TGCGCCAGCCGGACTGCCACAGGGGGCACTTATAATTCACCCCTCCACTTT. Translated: CASRTATGGTYNSPLHF.